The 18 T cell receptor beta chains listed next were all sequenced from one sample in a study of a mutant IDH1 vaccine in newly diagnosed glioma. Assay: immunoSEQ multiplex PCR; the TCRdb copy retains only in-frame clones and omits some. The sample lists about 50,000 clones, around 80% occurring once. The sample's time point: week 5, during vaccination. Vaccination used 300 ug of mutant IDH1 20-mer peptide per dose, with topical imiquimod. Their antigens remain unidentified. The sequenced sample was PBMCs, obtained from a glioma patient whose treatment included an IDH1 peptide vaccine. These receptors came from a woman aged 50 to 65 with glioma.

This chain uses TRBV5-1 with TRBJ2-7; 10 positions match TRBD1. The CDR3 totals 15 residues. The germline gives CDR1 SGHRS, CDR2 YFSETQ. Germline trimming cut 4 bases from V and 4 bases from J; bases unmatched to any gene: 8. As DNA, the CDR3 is TGCGCCAGCAGCCCCATTAGACAGGGGGCGTACGAGCAGTACTTC. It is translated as CASSPIRQGAYEQYF.

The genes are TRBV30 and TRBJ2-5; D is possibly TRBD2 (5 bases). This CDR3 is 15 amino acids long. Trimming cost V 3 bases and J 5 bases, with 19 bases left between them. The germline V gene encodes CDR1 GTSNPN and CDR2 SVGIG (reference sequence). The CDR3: CAWSPGRGRRETQYF. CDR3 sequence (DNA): TGTGCCTGGAGCCCCGGTCGGGGTAGGCGTGAGACCCAGTACTTC.

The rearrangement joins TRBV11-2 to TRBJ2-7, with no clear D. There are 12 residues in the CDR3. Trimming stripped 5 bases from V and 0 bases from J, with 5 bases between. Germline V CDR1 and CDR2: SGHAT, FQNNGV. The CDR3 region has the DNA TGTGCCAGCAGCAAGAGCTCCTACGAGCAGTACTTC. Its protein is CASSKSSYEQYF. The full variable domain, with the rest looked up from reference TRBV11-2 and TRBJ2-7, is EAGVAQSPRYKIIEKRQSVAFWCNPISGHATLYWYQQILGQGPKLLIQFQNNGVVDDSQLPKDRFSAERLKGVDSTLKIQPAKLEDSAVYLCASSKSSYEQYFGPGTRLTVT.

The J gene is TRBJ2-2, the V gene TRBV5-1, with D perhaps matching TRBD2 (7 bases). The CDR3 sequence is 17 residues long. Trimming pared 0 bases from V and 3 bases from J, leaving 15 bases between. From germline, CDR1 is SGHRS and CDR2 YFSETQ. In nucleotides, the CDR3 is TGCGCCAGCAGCTTGGTTGCCAGCGGGACATACACCGGGGAGCTGTTTTTT. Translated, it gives CASSLVASGTYTGELFF.

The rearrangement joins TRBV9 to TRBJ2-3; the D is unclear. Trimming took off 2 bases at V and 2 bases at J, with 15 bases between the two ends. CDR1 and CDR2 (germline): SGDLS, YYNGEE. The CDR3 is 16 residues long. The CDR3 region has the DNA TGTGCCAGCAGCGTTAGCCCTATCGAGGACACAGATACGCAGTATTTT. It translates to CASSVSPIEDTDTQYF.

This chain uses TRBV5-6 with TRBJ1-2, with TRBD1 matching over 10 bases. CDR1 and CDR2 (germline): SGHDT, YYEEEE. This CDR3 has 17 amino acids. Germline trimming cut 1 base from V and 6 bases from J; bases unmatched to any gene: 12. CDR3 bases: TGTGCCAGCAGCTTGAGGGACAGGGGTTTCCCGGGGGATGGCTACACCTTC. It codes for CASSLRDRGFPGDGYTF.

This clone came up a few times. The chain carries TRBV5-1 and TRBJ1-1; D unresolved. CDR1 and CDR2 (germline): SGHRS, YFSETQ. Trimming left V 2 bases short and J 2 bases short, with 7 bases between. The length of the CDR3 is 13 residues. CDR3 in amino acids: CASSFGLNTEAFF. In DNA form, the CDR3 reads TGCGCCAGCAGCTTCGGCCTAAACACTGAAGCTTTCTTT. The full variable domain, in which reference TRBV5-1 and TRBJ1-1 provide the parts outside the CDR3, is KAGVTQTPRYLIKTRGQQVTLSCSPISGHRSVSWYQQTPGQGLQFLFEYFSETQRNKGNFPGRFSGRQFSNSRSEMNVSTLELGDSALYLCASSFGLNTEAFFGQGTRLTVV.

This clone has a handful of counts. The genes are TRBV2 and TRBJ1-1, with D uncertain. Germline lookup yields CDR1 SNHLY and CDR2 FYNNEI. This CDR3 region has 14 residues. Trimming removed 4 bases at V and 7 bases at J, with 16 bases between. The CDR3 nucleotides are TGTGCCAGCAGTGCGGACGCCCATCTCTTTGAAGCTTTCTTT. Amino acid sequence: CASSADAHLFEAFF. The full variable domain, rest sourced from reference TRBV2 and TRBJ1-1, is EPEVTQTPSHQVTQMGQEVILRCVPISNHLYFYWYRQILGQKVEFLVSFYNNEISEKSEIFDDQFSVERPDGSNFTLKIRSTKLEDSAMYFCASSADAHLFEAFFGQGTRLTVV.

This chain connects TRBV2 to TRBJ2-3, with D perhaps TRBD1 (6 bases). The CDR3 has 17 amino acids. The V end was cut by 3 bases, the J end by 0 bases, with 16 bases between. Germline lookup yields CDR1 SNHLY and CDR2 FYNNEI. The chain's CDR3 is CASSDPGWQGSTDTQYF. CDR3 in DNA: TGTGCCAGCAGTGACCCGGGATGGCAGGGGAGCACAGATACGCAGTATTTT.

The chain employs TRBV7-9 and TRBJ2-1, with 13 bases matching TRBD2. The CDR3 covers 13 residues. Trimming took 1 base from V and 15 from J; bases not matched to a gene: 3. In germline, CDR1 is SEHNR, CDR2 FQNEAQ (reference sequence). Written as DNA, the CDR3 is TGTGCCAGCAGCTTAGATACTAGCGGGGGGGCGTTCTTC. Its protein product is CASSLDTSGGAFF.

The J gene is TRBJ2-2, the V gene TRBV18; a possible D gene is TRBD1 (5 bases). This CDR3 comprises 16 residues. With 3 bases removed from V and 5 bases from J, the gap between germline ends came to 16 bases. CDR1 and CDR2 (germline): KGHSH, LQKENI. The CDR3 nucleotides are TGTGCCAGCTCACCTCAGGGTGGAGTAAGGACCGGGGAGCTGTTTTTT. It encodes CASSPQGGVRTGELFF.

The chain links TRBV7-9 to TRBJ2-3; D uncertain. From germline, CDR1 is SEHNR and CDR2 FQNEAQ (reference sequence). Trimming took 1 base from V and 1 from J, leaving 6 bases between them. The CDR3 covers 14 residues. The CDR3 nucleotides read TGTGCCAGCAGCTTAGATTACGGCACAGATACGCAGTATTTT. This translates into CASSLDYGTDTQYF.

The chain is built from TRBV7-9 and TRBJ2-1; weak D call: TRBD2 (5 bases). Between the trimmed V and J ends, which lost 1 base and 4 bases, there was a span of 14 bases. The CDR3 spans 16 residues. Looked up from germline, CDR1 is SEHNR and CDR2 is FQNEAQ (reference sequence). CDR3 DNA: TGTGCCAGCAGCTTAGGTCTGAGGGCCCTATACAATGAGCAGTTCTTC. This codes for CASSLGLRALYNEQFF. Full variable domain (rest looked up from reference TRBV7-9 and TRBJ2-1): DTGVSQNPRHKITKRGQNVTFRCDPISEHNRLYWYRQTLGQGPEFLTYFQNEAQLEKSRLLSDRFSAERPKGSFSTLEIQRTEQGDSAMYLCASSLGLRALYNEQFFGPGTRLTVL.

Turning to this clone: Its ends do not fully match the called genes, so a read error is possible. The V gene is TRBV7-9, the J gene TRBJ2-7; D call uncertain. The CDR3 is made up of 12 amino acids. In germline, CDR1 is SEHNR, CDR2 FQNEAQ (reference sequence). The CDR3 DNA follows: TGTGCCAGCAGCTTCGGGCCGGACGGAGATGGCTTC. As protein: CASSFGPDGDGF.

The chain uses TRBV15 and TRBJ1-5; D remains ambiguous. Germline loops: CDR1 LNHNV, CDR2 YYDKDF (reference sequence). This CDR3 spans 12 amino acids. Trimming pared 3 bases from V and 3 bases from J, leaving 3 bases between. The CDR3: CATSSSNQPQHF. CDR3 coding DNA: TGTGCCACCAGCAGTTCCAATCAGCCCCAGCATTTT. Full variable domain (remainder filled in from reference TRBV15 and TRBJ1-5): DAMVIQNPRYQVTQFGKPVTLSCSQTLNHNVMYWYQQKSSQAPKLLFHYYDKDFNNEADTPDNFQSRRPNTSFCFLDIRSPGLGDTAMYLCATSSSNQPQHFGDGTRLSIL.

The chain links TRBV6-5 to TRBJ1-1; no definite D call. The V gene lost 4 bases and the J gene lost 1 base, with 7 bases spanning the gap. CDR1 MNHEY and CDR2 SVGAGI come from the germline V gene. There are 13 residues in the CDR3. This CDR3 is CASSFRRNTEAFF. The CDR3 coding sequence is TGTGCCAGCAGTTTTCGCAGGAACACTGAAGCTTTCTTT.

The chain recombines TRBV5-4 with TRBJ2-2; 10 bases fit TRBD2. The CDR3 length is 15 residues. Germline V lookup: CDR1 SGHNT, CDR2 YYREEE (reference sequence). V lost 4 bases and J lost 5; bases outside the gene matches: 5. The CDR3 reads CASSRAGGRTGELFF. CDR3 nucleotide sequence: TGTGCCAGCAGCAGAGCGGGGGGGCGGACCGGGGAGCTGTTTTTT.

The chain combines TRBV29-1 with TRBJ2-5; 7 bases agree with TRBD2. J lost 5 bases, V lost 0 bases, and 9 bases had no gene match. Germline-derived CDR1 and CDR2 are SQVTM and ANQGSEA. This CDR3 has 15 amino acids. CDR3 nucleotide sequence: TGCAGCGTTGAAGACCCTAGAGCGGGGTGGGAGACCCAGTACTTC. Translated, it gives CSVEDPRAGWETQYF.